These 22 T cell receptor beta chains came from one sample sequenced in a study of CD8 T cells in Susac syndrome. After extraction with the RNeasy kit, about 0.45 to 1 ug of the RNA was reverse transcribed using random hexamers. MiXCR, run by TCRdb on the immunoSEQ multiplex PCR reads, gives a single entry per CDR3 protein. The sample yields under 550,000 distinct CDR3 sequences, 85% seen once. The sample consisted of CD8+ T cells from PBMCs. Receptors were obtained from a human donor with multiple sclerosis.

V is TRBV20-1 and J is TRBJ2-1; 8 nucleotides line up with TRBD2. The CDR3 covers 15 residues. The ends lost 5 bases at V and 0 bases at J; junction bases unmatched: 6. CDR1 is DFQATT, CDR2 SNEGSKA, per germline (reference sequence). CDR3 nucleotide sequence: TGCAGTGCTGGAACTAGCGGCAGCTCCTACAATGAGCAGTTCTTC. Its protein is CSAGTSGSSYNEQFF.

The V and J genes are TRBV27 and TRBJ2-7; D is possibly TRBD2 (6 bases). The CDR3 spans 13 residues. The V end lost 7 bases, the J end lost 1 base, and 11 bases lay between the germline ends. Looked up from germline, CDR1 is MNHEY and CDR2 is SMNVEV (reference sequence). The CDR3 is CASMVGGSYEQYF. In DNA form, the CDR3 reads TGTGCCAGCATGGTCGGGGGATCCTACGAGCAGTACTTC.

Concerning this clonotype: One junction end disagrees with the germline gene, perhaps due to a read error. The chain combines TRBV30 with TRBJ2-7, with D maybe TRBD1 (6 bases). The CDR3 length is 13 residues. The germline V gene encodes CDR1 GTSNPN and CDR2 SVGIG (reference sequence). CDR3 in amino acids: CAWSRDTSYEQCF. The CDR3 coding sequence is TGTGCCTGGAGCCGGGACACCTCCTACGAGCAGTGCTTC. Together with reference TRBV30 and TRBJ2-7, the CDR3 gives the full variable domain: SQTIHQWPATLVQPVGSPLSLECTVEGTSNPNLYWYRQAAGRGLQLLFYSVGIGQISSEVPQNLSASRPQDRQFILSSKKLLLSDSGFYLCAWSRDTSYEQCFGPGTRLTVT.

This clonotype was observed a single time. This sequence joins TRBV10-1 and TRBJ2-7; perhaps TRBD1 as D (5 bases). CDR1 is WNHNN and CDR2 is SYGVQD in the germline V gene (reference sequence). This CDR3 has 16 amino acids. V was shortened by 2 bases and J by 2 bases, with 16 bases between the two germline ends. The CDR3 reads CASSETFRAATYEQYF. The CDR3 nucleotides read TGCGCCAGCAGTGAGACCTTCAGGGCAGCCACCTACGAGCAGTACTTC.

This clonotype has just one count. This sequence joins TRBV30 and TRBJ2-7, with 11 positions matching TRBD2. J was trimmed by 6 bases and V by 2 bases; bases with no gene match: 3. CDR3 length: 13 amino acids. CDR1 is GTSNPN and CDR2 is SVGIG in the germline V gene (reference sequence). The CDR3 nucleotides read TGTGCCTGGAGTTACCTAGCGGGAGGCGAGCAGTACTTC. It translates to CAWSYLAGGEQYF.

The chain links TRBV12-3 or TRBV12-4 to TRBJ2-6; 10 bases line up with TRBD2. The CDR3 consists of 18 residues. V dropped 1 base and J dropped 0; count of bases not matched to a gene: 3. CDR3 sequence: CASSLEASGSSGANVLTF. CDR3 nucleotides: TGTGCCAGCAGTTTAGAGGCTAGCGGGAGCTCTGGGGCCAACGTCCTGACTTTC.

The V gene is TRBV4-1, the J gene TRBJ2-1; no firm D call. Trimming took off 3 bases at V and 6 bases at J, with 6 bases between the two ends. The CDR3 runs to 12 residues. Germline V gives CDR1 MGHRA, CDR2 YSYEKL. The DNA for the CDR3 is TGCGCCAGCAGCCATCTAGGCAATGAGCAGTTCTTC. It translates to CASSHLGNEQFF.

The rearrangement uses TRBV6-5 and TRBJ1-5; D may be TRBD1 (6 bases). CDR1 MNHEY and CDR2 SVGAGI come from the germline V gene. Trimming stripped 6 bases from V and 5 bases from J, with 14 bases between. The CDR3 contains 14 residues. This chain's CDR3 is CASSPETGYQPQHF. The DNA of the CDR3 is TGTGCCAGCAGCCCCGAGACAGGATATCAGCCCCAGCATTTT.

This rearrangement joins TRBV4-1 to TRBJ1-5, with D perhaps TRBD1 (5 bases). V was shortened by 2 bases and J by 2 bases, with 10 bases between the two germline ends. The length of the CDR3 is 15 residues. CDR1 and CDR2 from the germline V gene are MGHRA and YSYEKL. DNA of the CDR3: TGCGCCAGCAGCCAAAACCAAGGGGGCAATCAGCCCCAGCATTTT. It is translated as CASSQNQGGNQPQHF.

V usage is TRBV20-1 and J usage is TRBJ2-5; D is unclear. The CDR3 runs to 15 residues. Germline V lookup: CDR1 DFQATT, CDR2 SNEGSKA (reference sequence). Trimming pared 5 bases from V and 5 bases from J, leaving 21 bases between. For the CDR3, the DNA is TGCAGTGCTGCCCCAGGTTGGCTCAGAGTTGAGACCCAGTACTTC. It translates to CSAAPGWLRVETQYF.

The rearrangement joins TRBV19 to TRBJ2-7; D ambiguous. The CDR3 runs 12 residues. From germline, CDR1 is LNHDA and CDR2 SQIVND (reference sequence). Trimming pared 5 bases from V and 5 bases from J, leaving 10 bases between. CDR3 protein: CASSLQNNEQYF. The CDR3 DNA reads TGTGCCAGTAGTCTACAGAACAACGAGCAGTACTTC.

This clonotype has more than one count but fewer than ten. The chain has TRBV6-6 and TRBJ2-3; weak D call: TRBD2 (5 bases). Trimming removed 4 bases from V and 2 bases from J, with 10 bases in between. Germline loops: CDR1 MNHNY, CDR2 SVGAGI (reference sequence). This CDR3 comprises 14 residues. The CDR3 loop reads CASSFGRATDTQYF. DNA for the CDR3: TGTGCCAGCAGTTTTGGGCGGGCCACAGATACGCAGTATTTT.

This chain links TRBV27 with TRBJ2-5; D ambiguous. Per the germline V gene, CDR1 is MNHEY and CDR2 is SMNVEV (reference sequence). V was trimmed by 3 bases and J by 6 bases, leaving 8 bases between them. The CDR3 has 12 residues. CDR3 DNA: TGTGCCAGCAGTTTTATGGGGAAGACCCAGTACTTC. This translates into CASSFMGKTQYF.

This sequence joins TRBV11-2 and TRBJ2-2, with D unclear. Trimming took off 1 base at V and 2 bases at J, with 11 bases between the two ends. The CDR3 sequence is 16 residues long. Germline CDR1 is SGHAT and CDR2 is FQNNGV. CDR3 region: CASSLVPPINTGELFF. CDR3 in DNA: TGTGCCAGCAGCTTAGTACCACCAATCAACACCGGGGAGCTGTTTTTT. The full variable domain, with the rest looked up from reference TRBV11-2 and TRBJ2-2, is EAGVAQSPRYKIIEKRQSVAFWCNPISGHATLYWYQQILGQGPKLLIQFQNNGVVDDSQLPKDRFSAERLKGVDSTLKIQPAKLEDSAVYLCASSLVPPINTGELFFGEGSRLTVL.

This sequence joins TRBV6-1 and TRBJ2-7, with TRBD1 as a possible D gene (5 bases). V lost 5 bases to trimming and J lost 7 bases, with 15 bases between them. CDR3 length: 13 residues. The germline CDR1 and CDR2 sequences are MNHNS and SASEGT. The CDR3 here is CASSRTDQGEQYF. The DNA for the CDR3 is TGTGCCAGCAGTCGGACCGACCAGGGAGAGCAGTACTTC.

The chain combines TRBV29-1 with TRBJ2-2; unclear D gene. V shed 1 base and J shed 4 bases, with 7 bases lying between them. CDR1 SQVTM and CDR2 ANQGSEA come from the germline V gene. The CDR3 loop spans 13 amino acids. The CDR3 bases are TGCAGCGTTGAAGGAACAGCCACCGGGGAGCTGTTTTTT. This sequence encodes CSVEGTATGELFF.

The chain joins TRBV4-1 to TRBJ2-5; D may match TRBD1 or TRBD2 (5 bases each). CDR1 is MGHRA, CDR2 YSYEKL, per germline. The CDR3 extends over 16 amino acids. Deletions cut 2 bases from V and 2 bases from J, with 15 bases between. For the CDR3, the DNA is TGCGCCAGCAGCCAACCCGGGACGGGGCTACAAGAGACCCAGTACTTC. This translates into CASSQPGTGLQETQYF.

Concerning this clonotype itself: An end of the junction does not agree with germline; a read error may underlie this. V gene TRBV12-3 or TRBV12-4 combines with J gene TRBJ1-5; 7 positions match TRBD1. CDR3 size: 17 residues. CDR3 sequence reads: CVSSFGRQGHSNQPQHF. The CDR3 DNA is TGTGTCAGCAGTTTTGGGAGACAGGGCCATAGCAATCAGCCCCAGCATTTT.

This clonotype was found a few times. The CDR3 DNA reads as TGTGCCAGCAGCTCGGGACTAGCCGGACCCTACGAGCAGTACTTC. Protein product: CASSSGLAGPYEQYF. The gene calls are TRBV5-6 and TRBJ2-7; TRBD2 agrees at 9 bases. Trimming removed 3 bases from V and 2 bases from J; junction bases left unmatched: 6. This CDR3 spans 15 amino acids. Germline V gene data show CDR1 as SGHDT and CDR2 as YYEEEE.

V and J are TRBV24-1 and TRBJ2-1; 12 bases fit TRBD2. The CDR3 runs 14 residues. The germline V gene encodes CDR1 KGHDR and CDR2 SFDVKD. The trim removed 7 bases at V and 8 bases at J, leaving 5 bases unmatched. The CDR3 reads CATSPTSGRDEQFF. The CDR3 DNA reads as TGTGCCACCAGCCCGACTAGCGGGAGAGATGAGCAGTTCTTC.

The sample holds one count of this clonotype. The chain links TRBV4-1 to TRBJ2-1, with D unresolved. V was pared by 0 bases and J by 8 bases, with 5 bases between. The CDR3 covers 12 residues. Germline CDR1 reads MGHRA; CDR2 reads YSYEKL. CDR3 sequence: CASSQDHDEQFF. The CDR3 bases are TGCGCCAGCAGCCAAGACCACGATGAGCAGTTCTTC.

V usage is TRBV29-1 and J usage is TRBJ2-7; 7 nucleotides line up with TRBD1. V gave up 7 bases and J gave up 0 bases; unmatched junction bases: 9. Germline assignment: CDR1 SQVTM and CDR2 ANQGSEA. This CDR3 spans 14 amino acids. The CDR3 bases are TGCAGCGCCCAAGGACAGGAAAGCTCCTACGAGCAGTACTTC. Translation gives CSAQGQESSYEQYF.